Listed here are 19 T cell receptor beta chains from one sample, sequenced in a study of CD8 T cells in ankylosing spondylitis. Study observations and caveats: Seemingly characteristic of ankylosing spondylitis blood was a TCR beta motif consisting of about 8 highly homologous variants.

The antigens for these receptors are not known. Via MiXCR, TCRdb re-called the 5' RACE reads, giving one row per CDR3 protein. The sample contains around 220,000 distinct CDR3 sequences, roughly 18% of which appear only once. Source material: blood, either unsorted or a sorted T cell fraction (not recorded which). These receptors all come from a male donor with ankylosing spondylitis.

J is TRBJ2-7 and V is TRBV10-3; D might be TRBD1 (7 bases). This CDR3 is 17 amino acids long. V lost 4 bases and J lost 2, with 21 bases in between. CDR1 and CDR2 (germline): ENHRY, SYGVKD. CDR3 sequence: CAISGGDRTVLTYEQYF. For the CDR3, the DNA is TGTGCCATCAGTGGGGGGGACAGAACAGTGTTAACCTACGAGCAGTACTTC.

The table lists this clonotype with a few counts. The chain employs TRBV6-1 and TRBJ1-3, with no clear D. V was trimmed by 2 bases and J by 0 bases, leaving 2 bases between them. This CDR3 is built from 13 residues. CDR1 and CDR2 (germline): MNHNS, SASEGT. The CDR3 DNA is TGTGCCAGCAGTGAATCCTCTGGAAACACCATATATTTT. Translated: CASSESSGNTIYF.

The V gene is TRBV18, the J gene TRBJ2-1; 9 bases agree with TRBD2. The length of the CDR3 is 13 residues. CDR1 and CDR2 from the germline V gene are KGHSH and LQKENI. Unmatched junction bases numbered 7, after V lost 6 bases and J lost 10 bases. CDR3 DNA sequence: TGTGCCAGCTCTCCTGTAGCGGGAGACGAGCAGTTCTTC. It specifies CASSPVAGDEQFF.

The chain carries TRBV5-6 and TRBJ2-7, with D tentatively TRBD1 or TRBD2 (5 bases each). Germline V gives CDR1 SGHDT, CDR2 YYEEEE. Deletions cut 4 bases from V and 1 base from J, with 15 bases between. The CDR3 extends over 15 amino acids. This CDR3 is CASSHRQGPSYEQYF. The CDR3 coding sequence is TGTGCCAGCAGCCACCGGCAGGGACCTTCCTACGAGCAGTACTTC.

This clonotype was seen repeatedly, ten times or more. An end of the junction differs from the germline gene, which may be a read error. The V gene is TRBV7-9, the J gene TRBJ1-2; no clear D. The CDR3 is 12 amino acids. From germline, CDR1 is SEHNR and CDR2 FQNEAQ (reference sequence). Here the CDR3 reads CASSLDGYGYTF. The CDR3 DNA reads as TGTGCCAGCAGTTTAGACGGCTATGGCTACACCTTC.

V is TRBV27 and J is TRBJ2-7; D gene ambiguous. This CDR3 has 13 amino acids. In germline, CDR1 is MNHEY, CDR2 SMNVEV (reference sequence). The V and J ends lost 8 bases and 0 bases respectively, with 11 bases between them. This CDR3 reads CASAHDISYEQYF. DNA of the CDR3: TGTGCCAGCGCTCATGACATCTCCTACGAGCAGTACTTC.

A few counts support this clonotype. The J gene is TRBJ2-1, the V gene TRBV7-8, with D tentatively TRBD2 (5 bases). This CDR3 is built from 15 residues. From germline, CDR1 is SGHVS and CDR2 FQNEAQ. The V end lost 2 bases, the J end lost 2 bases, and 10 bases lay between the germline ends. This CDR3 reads CASSLLGVAYNEQFF. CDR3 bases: TGTGCCAGCAGCTTACTCGGGGTCGCCTACAATGAGCAGTTCTTC. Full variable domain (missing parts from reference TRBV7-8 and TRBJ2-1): GAGVSQSPRYKVAKRGQDVALRCDPISGHVSLFWYQQALGQGPEFLTYFQNEAQLDKSGLPSDRFFAERPEGSVSTLKIQRTQQEDSAVYLCASSLLGVAYNEQFFGPGTRLTVL.

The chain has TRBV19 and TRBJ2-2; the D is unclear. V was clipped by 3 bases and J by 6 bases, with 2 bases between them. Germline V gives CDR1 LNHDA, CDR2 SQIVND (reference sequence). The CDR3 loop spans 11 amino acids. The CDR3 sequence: CASSISGELFF. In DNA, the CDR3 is TGTGCCAGTAGTATTTCCGGGGAGCTGTTTTTT.

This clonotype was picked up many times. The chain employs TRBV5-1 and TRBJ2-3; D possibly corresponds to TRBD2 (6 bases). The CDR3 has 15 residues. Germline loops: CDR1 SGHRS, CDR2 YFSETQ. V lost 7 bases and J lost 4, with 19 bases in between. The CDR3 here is CASAIWDLVADTQYF. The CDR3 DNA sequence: TGCGCCAGCGCGATATGGGACTTAGTGGCAGATACGCAGTATTTT.

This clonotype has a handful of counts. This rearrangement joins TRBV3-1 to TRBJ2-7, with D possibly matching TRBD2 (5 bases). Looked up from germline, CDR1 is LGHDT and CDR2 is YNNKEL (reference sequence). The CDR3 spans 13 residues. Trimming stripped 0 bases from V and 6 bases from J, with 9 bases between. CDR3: CASSQDLEVEQYF. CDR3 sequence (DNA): TGTGCCAGCAGCCAAGATCTGGAGGTCGAGCAGTACTTC.

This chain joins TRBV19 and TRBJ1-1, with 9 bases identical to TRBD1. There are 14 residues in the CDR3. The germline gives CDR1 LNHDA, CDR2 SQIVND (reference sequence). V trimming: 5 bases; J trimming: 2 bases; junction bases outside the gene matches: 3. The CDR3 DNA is TGTGCCAGTAGTCGGACAGGGGTCAACACTGAAGCTTTCTTT. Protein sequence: CASSRTGVNTEAFF. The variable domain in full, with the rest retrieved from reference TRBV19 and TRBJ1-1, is DGGITQSPKYLFRKEGQNVTLSCEQNLNHDAMYWYRQDPGQGLRLIYYSQIVNDFQKGDIAEGYSVSREKKESFPLTVTSAQKNPTAFYLCASSRTGVNTEAFFGQGTRLTVV.

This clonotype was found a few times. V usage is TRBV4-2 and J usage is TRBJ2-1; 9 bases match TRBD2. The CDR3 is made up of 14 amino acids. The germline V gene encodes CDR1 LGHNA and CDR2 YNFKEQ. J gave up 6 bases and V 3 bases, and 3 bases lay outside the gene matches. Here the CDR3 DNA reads TGTGCCAGCAGCCACCTAGCGGGATCCAATGAGCAGTTCTTC. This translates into CASSHLAGSNEQFF.

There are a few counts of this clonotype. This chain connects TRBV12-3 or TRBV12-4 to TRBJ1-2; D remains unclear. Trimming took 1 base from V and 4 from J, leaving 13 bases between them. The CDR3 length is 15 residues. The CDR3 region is CASSLEPRQVYGYTF. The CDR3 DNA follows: TGTGCCAGCAGTTTAGAGCCCCGGCAGGTCTATGGCTACACCTTC.

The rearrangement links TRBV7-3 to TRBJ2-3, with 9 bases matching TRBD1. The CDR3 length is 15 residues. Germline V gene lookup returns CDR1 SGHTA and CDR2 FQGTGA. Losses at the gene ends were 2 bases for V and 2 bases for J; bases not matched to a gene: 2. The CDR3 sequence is CASSLGTGYTDTQYF. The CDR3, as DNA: TGTGCCAGCAGCTTAGGGACAGGGTACACAGATACGCAGTATTTT.

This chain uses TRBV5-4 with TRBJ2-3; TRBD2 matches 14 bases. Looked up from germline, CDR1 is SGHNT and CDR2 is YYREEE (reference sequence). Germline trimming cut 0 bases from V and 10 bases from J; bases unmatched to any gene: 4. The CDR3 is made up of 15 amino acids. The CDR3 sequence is CASSLEGLAGDAQYF. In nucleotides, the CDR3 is TGTGCCAGCAGCTTGGAGGGACTAGCGGGGGATGCGCAGTATTTT.

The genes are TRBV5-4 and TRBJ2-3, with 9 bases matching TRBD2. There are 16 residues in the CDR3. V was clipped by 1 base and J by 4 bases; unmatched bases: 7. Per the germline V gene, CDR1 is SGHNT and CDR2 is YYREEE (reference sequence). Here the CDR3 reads CASSLRSGGPPDTQYF. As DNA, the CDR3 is TGTGCCAGCAGCTTGCGCAGCGGGGGGCCCCCAGATACGCAGTATTTT.

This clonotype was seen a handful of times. CDR3 sequence (DNA): TGTGCCTGGAGTTCGGGGGCCCAGTACAATGAGCAGTTCTTC. Amino acids: CAWSSGAQYNEQFF. The rearrangement joins TRBV30 to TRBJ2-1, with D possibly being TRBD1 or TRBD2 (6 bases each). The germline gives CDR1 GTSNPN, CDR2 SVGIG (reference sequence). Trimming stripped 2 bases from V and 4 bases from J, with 12 bases between. The CDR3 sequence is 14 residues long.

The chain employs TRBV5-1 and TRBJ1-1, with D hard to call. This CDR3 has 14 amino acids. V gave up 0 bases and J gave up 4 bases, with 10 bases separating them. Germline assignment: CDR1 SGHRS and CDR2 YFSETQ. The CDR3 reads CASSLVYLGTEAFF. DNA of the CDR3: TGCGCCAGCAGCTTGGTTTACTTGGGCACTGAAGCTTTCTTT.

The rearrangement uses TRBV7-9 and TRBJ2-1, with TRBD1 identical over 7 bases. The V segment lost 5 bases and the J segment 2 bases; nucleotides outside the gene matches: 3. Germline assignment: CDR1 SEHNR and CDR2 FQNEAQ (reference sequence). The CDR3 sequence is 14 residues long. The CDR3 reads CASSVQGAYNEQFF. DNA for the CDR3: TGTGCCAGCAGCGTCCAGGGGGCCTACAATGAGCAGTTCTTC.